The next 16 T cell receptor beta chains were all read from a single sample in a study of identical twins. TCRdb itself ran the 5' RACE reads through MiXCR, one entry per CDR3 protein. The sample carries 500,000 to 700,000 distinct CDR3 sequences, roughly 6.6% recorded once. This sample also appeared in a second study, on yellow fever vaccine responses in identical twins.

The sequencing input was PBMCs. Receptors originate from a woman under 30 in good health.

The chain joins TRBV27 to TRBJ1-6; perhaps TRBD1 as D (5 bases). V was trimmed by 6 bases and J by 7 bases, leaving 16 bases between them. The CDR3 has 15 residues. Germline CDR1 and CDR2: MNHEY and SMNVEV (reference sequence). The CDR3 nucleotides read TGTGCCAGCAGGCCAAGCGCGGGACGGAATTCACCCCTCCACTTT. This sequence encodes CASRPSAGRNSPLHF.

The chain is built from TRBV7-9 and TRBJ2-5; D might be TRBD1 (5 bases). Trimming shortened V by 10 bases and J by 2 bases, and 14 bases separated the two germline ends. Germline loops: CDR1 SEHNR, CDR2 FQNEAQ (reference sequence). This CDR3 has 13 amino acids. CDR3 sequence: CATLGALQETQYF. The CDR3 DNA sequence: TGTGCCACTCTTGGGGCATTGCAAGAGACCCAGTACTTC. The whole variable domain, filled in from reference TRBV7-9 and TRBJ2-5, reads DTGVSQNPRHKITKRGQNVTFRCDPISEHNRLYWYRQTLGQGPEFLTYFQNEAQLEKSRLLSDRFSAERPKGSFSTLEIQRTEQGDSAMYLCATLGALQETQYFGPGTRLLVL.

This clonotype has a count of ten or more. The CDR3 bases are TGTGCCAGCAGTTACTCGGGGGCGGGGGCGAGCACAGATACGCAGTATTTT. Protein product: CASSYSGAGASTDTQYF. The V and J genes are TRBV6-5 and TRBJ2-3, with D perhaps matching TRBD2 (7 bases). The germline gives CDR1 MNHEY, CDR2 SVGAGI. CDR3 length: 17 residues. Trimming took off 0 bases at V and 0 bases at J, with 13 bases between the two ends.

The chain combines TRBV11-3 with TRBJ2-7; TRBD2 aligns across 7 bases. The germline V gene has CDR1 SGHNT and CDR2 YENEEA. The CDR3 sequence is 15 residues long. V dropped 1 base and J dropped 2; count of bases not matched to a gene: 5. Here the CDR3 DNA reads TGTGCCAGCAGCTTAGGGGGAGGGCTTACCTACGAGCAGTACTTC. It encodes CASSLGGGLTYEQYF.

This clonotype was counted a few times. V and J are TRBV11-2 and TRBJ1-1, with a tentative D call TRBD1 (5 bases). Germline CDR1 is SGHAT and CDR2 is FQNNGV. Trimming shortened V by 6 bases and J by 3 bases, and 14 bases separated the two germline ends. The CDR3 runs 14 residues. This chain's CDR3 is CASSVLGLHTEAFF. The DNA of the CDR3 is TGTGCCAGCAGTGTCCTGGGACTGCACACTGAAGCTTTCTTT.

The table lists this clonotype with many counts. V is TRBV12-3 or TRBV12-4 and J is TRBJ2-7, with D uncertain. Deletions cut 3 bases from V and 3 bases from J, with 15 bases between. The CDR3 runs to 15 residues. The CDR3 protein is CASSFSAESSYEQYF. The CDR3 DNA reads TGTGCCAGCAGTTTTTCGGCGGAGAGCAGCTACGAGCAGTACTTC.

This clonotype has just a few counts. The chain combines TRBV9 with TRBJ1-1; 9 bases are shared with TRBD1. Per germline, CDR1 SGDLS and CDR2 YYNGEE. V was pared by 4 bases and J by 4 bases, with 5 bases of the junction left unmatched. There are 14 residues in the CDR3. The chain's CDR3 is CASSPGTGSTEAFF. The DNA of the CDR3 is TGTGCCAGCAGCCCAGGGACAGGGAGCACTGAAGCTTTCTTT. The full variable domain, with the rest looked up from reference TRBV9 and TRBJ1-1, is DSGVTQTPKHLITATGQRVTLRCSPRSGDLSVYWYQQSLDQGLQFLIQYYNGEERAKGNILERFSAQQFPDLHSELNLSSLELGDSALYFCASSPGTGSTEAFFGQGTRLTVV.

The J gene is TRBJ2-1, the V gene TRBV20-1; 7 bases fit TRBD2. Germline assignment: CDR1 DFQATT and CDR2 SNEGSKA (reference sequence). J lost 2 bases, V lost 6 bases, and 13 bases had no gene match. The CDR3 has 16 residues. CDR3 loop: CSAPVAGLSAYNEQFF. The CDR3 DNA sequence: TGCAGTGCACCCGTAGCGGGTCTTTCCGCCTACAATGAGCAGTTCTTC.

This clonotype was detected a few times. This chain uses TRBV28 with TRBJ2-3, with 13 bases matching TRBD2. The CDR3 consists of 16 residues. The germline gives CDR1 MDHEN, CDR2 SYDVKM. Germline trimming cut 6 bases from V and 11 bases from J; bases unmatched to any gene: 14. CDR3 DNA sequence: TGTGCCAGCAGCCACTCCGGGACTAGCGGGATTGGGGTGCAGTATTTT. This sequence encodes CASSHSGTSGIGVQYF.

J is TRBJ2-1 and V is TRBV28; 16 bases fit TRBD2. Germline lookup yields CDR1 MDHEN and CDR2 SYDVKM. The CDR3 runs to 15 residues. Trimming cost V 4 bases and J 9 bases; bases outside gene matches: 3. CDR3 nucleotides: TGTGCCAGCAGTTCGGGGACTAGCGGGGGGGGTGAGCAGTTCTTC. It is translated as CASSSGTSGGGEQFF. Together with reference TRBV28 and TRBJ2-1, the CDR3 gives the full variable domain: DVKVTQSSRYLVKRTGEKVFLECVQDMDHENMFWYRQDPGLGLRLIYFSYDVKMKEKGDIPEGYSVSREKKERFSLILESASTNQTSMYLCASSSGTSGGGEQFFGPGTRLTVL.

This clonotype was counted many times. Here the CDR3 DNA reads TGTGCCAGCAGCTTGGACAGGGGGCTTGTGACCCAGTACTTC. Protein product: CASSLDRGLVTQYF. V usage is TRBV5-6 and J usage is TRBJ2-5, with TRBD1 matching over 9 bases. There are 14 residues in the CDR3. The V and J ends lost 0 bases and 7 bases, in that order; junction bases with no gene match: 4. Looked up from germline, CDR1 is SGHDT and CDR2 is YYEEEE.

This clonotype was picked up many times. The rearrangement uses TRBV12-3 or TRBV12-4 and TRBJ2-7; D may match TRBD1 or TRBD2 (5 bases each). Trimming pared 6 bases from V and 3 bases from J, leaving 15 bases between. The CDR3 has 14 amino acids. DNA for the CDR3: TGTGCCAGCAGCCCCTCCGGGGACCACTACGAGCAGTACTTC. Its translation: CASSPSGDHYEQYF.

V gene TRBV7-9 combines with J gene TRBJ2-2; 8 bases align to TRBD1. V lost 5 bases to trimming and J lost 6 bases; unmatched junction nucleotides: 2. Germline CDR1 and CDR2: SEHNR and FQNEAQ (reference sequence). The length of the CDR3 is 13 residues. CDR3 coding DNA: TGTGCCAGCAGCATACAGGGGGCCGGGGAGCTGTTTTTT. Translating gives CASSIQGAGELFF.

This clonotype has a handful of counts. The V call is TRBV20-1, the J call TRBJ2-3, with a possible D match to TRBD2 (5 bases). The CDR3 sequence is 16 residues long. In germline, CDR1 is DFQATT, CDR2 SNEGSKA (reference sequence). The V end lost 3 bases, the J end lost 3 bases, and 19 bases lay between the germline ends. This CDR3 reads CSARRVEGSRTDTQYF. The CDR3 nucleotides read TGCAGTGCTAGGCGAGTCGAGGGAAGTCGGACAGATACGCAGTATTTT.

This clonotype has a handful of counts. The rearrangement joins TRBV12-3 or TRBV12-4 to TRBJ1-5; 12 bases agree with TRBD1. The CDR3 runs to 14 residues. The V and J ends lost 5 bases and 9 bases, in that order; junction bases with no gene match: 5. The CDR3 nucleotides read TGTGCCAGCAGTGGGACAGGGGGCGGGGGGCCCCAGCATTTT. This sequence encodes CASSGTGGGGPQHF.

This clonotype was found many times. The chain links TRBV9 to TRBJ2-1; TRBD2 might be the D (5 bases). With 0 bases removed from V and 0 bases from J, the gap between germline ends came to 10 bases. Germline assignment: CDR1 SGDLS and CDR2 YYNGEE. The CDR3 loop spans 16 amino acids. The CDR3 DNA follows: TGTGCCAGCAGCGTAGACAGCGGAAGCTCCTACAATGAGCAGTTCTTC. Amino acid sequence: CASSVDSGSSYNEQFF.